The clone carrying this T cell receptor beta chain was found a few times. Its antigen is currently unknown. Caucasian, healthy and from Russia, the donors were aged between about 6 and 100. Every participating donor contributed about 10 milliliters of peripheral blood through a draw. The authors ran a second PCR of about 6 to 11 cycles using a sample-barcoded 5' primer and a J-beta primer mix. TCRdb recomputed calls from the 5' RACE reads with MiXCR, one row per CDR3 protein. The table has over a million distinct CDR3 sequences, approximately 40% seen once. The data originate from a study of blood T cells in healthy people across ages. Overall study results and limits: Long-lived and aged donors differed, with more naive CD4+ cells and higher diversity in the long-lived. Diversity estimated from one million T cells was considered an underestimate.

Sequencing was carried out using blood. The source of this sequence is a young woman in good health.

The CDR3 is CASSLGLGTGVNEQFF. DNA for the CDR3: TGCGCCAGCAGCTTGGGCCTCGGGACAGGGGTCAATGAGCAGTTCTTC. The chain recombines TRBV5-1 with TRBJ2-1; 10 nucleotides match TRBD1. Germline CDR1 is SGHRS and CDR2 is YFSETQ. The CDR3 has 16 residues. V dropped 0 bases and J dropped 6; count of bases not matched to a gene: 6.